These T cell receptor beta chains were read from a single sample in a study of sequential checkpoint blockade in melanoma. Sequenced by immunoSEQ multiplex PCR; TCRdb stores in-frame clones only, minus some. This repertoire shows about 20,000 clones, approximately 70% found once; its top ten account for roughly 22%. Source: CD8+ T cells sorted from blood (inferred from file names), taken from a patient given nivolumab and ipilimumab in sequence. The receptors stem from a human donor with melanoma. Each CDR3 is given with its conserved first and last residue. A D gene is named only where the DNA matches it firmly. Size is omitted from some rows. Given values are once, few, many or a class for expanded clones.

j_call d_call v_call clone_size cdr3_length cdr3_nt cdr3_aa
TRBJ1-2 TRBD1 TRBV2 NA 14 TGTGCCAGCAGTGAACCCGGGACAGGGCCTCACCGCACCTTC CASSEPGTGPHRTF
TRBJ2-3 TRBD2 TRBV29-1 NA 14 TGCAGCGTTGAAGGGTGGGAGGGCGCAGATACGCAGTATTTT CSVEGWEGADTQYF
TRBJ1-1 NA TRBV7-3 NA 13 TGTGCCAGCAGCCCGGGGGTAGGGGCTGAAGCTTTCTTT CASSPGVGAEAFF
TRBJ2-1 TRBD2 TRBV4-1 NA 17 TGCGCCAGCAGCCTCACACCGCCTAGCGGGAGGGCCCATGAGCAGTTCTTC CASSLTPPSGRAHEQFF
TRBJ1-1 TRBD1 TRBV7-6 NA 15 TGTGCCAGCAGCTTAGCGCAGGGGGGCGGCACTGAAGCTTTCTTT CASSLAQGGGTEAFF
TRBJ1-1 NA TRBV6-5 NA 15 TGTGCCAGCAGCTTCGCGGGGGGGGCTCAAGATGAAGCTTTCTTT CASSFAGGAQDEAFF
TRBJ2-7 NA TRBV7-9 NA 14 TGTGCCAGCAGCTTAGTCTCAGTCTTCGACGAGCAGTACTTC CASSLVSVFDEQYF
TRBJ1-2 NA TRBV19 NA 13 TGTGCCAGTAGCATGGTAGCTAACTATGGCTACACCTTC CASSMVANYGYTF
TRBJ1-5 NA TRBV6-1 NA 15 TGTGCCAGCACCACCGACTTGGGTGGCAATCAGCCCCAGCATTTT CASTTDLGGNQPQHF
TRBJ2-3 TRBD2 TRBV7-9 NA 17 TGTGCCAGTGGAGGTGGGACTAGCGGGTTTAGCACAGATACGCAGTATTTT CASGGGTSGFSTDTQYF
TRBJ2-3 TRBD1 TRBV5-4 NA 15 TGTGCCAGCAGTCCCGGGACAGGGAGCACAGATACGCAGTATTTT CASSPGTGSTDTQYF
TRBJ1-4 NA TRBV28 medium-sized 15 TGTGCCAGCAGCCCCACAGGGCAAGGGCGTGAAAAACTGTTTTTT CASSPTGQGREKLFF
TRBJ1-3 TRBD1 TRBV9 NA 15 TGTGCCAGCAGCCCTGCGGGGACAGGGCAAAACACCATATATTTT CASSPAGTGQNTIYF
TRBJ1-6 NA TRBV6-5 NA 15 TGTGCCAGCAGTGGCATGGACTCGGGGGTTTCACCCCTCCACTTT CASSGMDSGVSPLHF
TRBJ1-3 NA TRBV7-9 few 15 TGTGCCAGCAGCTCCACGGGAAACTCTGGAAACACCATATATTTT CASSSTGNSGNTIYF
TRBJ2-7 TRBD1 TRBV5-1 NA 16 TGCGCCAGCAGCTTCCTACGACAGGGCTCTTCCTACGAGCAGTACTTC CASSFLRQGSSYEQYF
TRBJ1-2 TRBD1 TRBV27 NA 15 TGTGCCAGCAGTTTGAGCGTAGGGGGCCGGTATGGCTACACCTTC CASSLSVGGRYGYTF
TRBJ2-7 NA TRBV6-6 many 13 TGTGCCAGCAGTTACTCGGACACCTACGAGCAGTACTTC CASSYSDTYEQYF
TRBJ1-5 NA TRBV5-1 NA 14 TGCGCCAGCAGAAAGGGGCAAGGCAATCAGCCCCAGCATTTT CASRKGQGNQPQHF
TRBJ1-2 NA TRBV27 NA 14 TGTGCCAGCAGTCCCCCTTCTCCTGTGTATGGCTACACCTTC CASSPPSPVYGYTF
TRBJ2-7 NA TRBV14 few 12 TGTGCCAGCAGCTCGCACAGATACGAGCAGTACTTC CASSSHRYEQYF
TRBJ1-1 NA TRBV19 NA 15 TGTGCCAGTAGTGCCCCCTTTACCGGGAGAATTGAAGCTTTCTTT CASSAPFTGRIEAFF
TRBJ1-1 TRBD1 TRBV2 NA 15 TGTGCCAGCAGTCCCCGGGACAGAAAGAACGCTGAAGCTTTCTTT CASSPRDRKNAEAFF
TRBJ2-3 NA TRBV28 NA 14 TGTGCCAGCAGTTTGGCCAGGGTTACAGATACGCAGTATTTT CASSLARVTDTQYF
TRBJ1-1 NA TRBV7-9 medium-sized 12 TGTGCCAGCAACCCGGGGGGGACTGAAGCTTTCTTT CASNPGGTEAFF
TRBJ2-4 NA TRBV9 NA 15 TGTGCCAGCAGCGGACCCGGACCCAGGGGCGACATTCAGTACTTC CASSGPGPRGDIQYF
TRBJ1-5 NA TRBV2 NA 15 TGTGCCAGCAGTGTATCGATCATGACTAATCAGCCCCAGCATTTT CASSVSIMTNQPQHF
TRBJ1-6 TRBD1 TRBV6-5 NA 16 TGTGCCAGCAGTTACGTAAGACAGGGGATCGGGTCACCCCTCCACTTT CASSYVRQGIGSPLHF
TRBJ1-1 TRBD1 TRBV5-1 NA 12 TGCGCCAGCACCGACAGGGTCACTGAAGCTTTCTTT CASTDRVTEAFF
TRBJ1-5 TRBD1 TRBV6-5 NA 14 TGTGCCAGCAAGGGACAGGGAAGAGATCAGCCCCAGCATTTT CASKGQGRDQPQHF
TRBJ2-7 TRBD2 TRBV6-4 NA 14 TGTGCCAGCAGTTACGGGACTAGCGGGTACGAGCAGTACTTC CASSYGTSGYEQYF
TRBJ2-7 TRBD1 TRBV6-5 NA 14 TGTGCCAGCAGTACCGGACAGGGGGCGTACGAGCAGTACTTC CASSTGQGAYEQYF
TRBJ2-7 TRBD1 TRBV27 NA 15 TGTGCCAGCAGACACACGACAGGGCTTAGGAACGAGCAGTACTTC CASRHTTGLRNEQYF
TRBJ1-1 NA TRBV9 NA 15 TGTGCCAGCAGCGCTTCCTCGACAGGAAACACTGAAGCTTTCTTT CASSASSTGNTEAFF
TRBJ1-4 NA TRBV11-2 NA 15 TGTGCCAGCAGCCCGGGCAGGGGAATAGATGAAAAACTGTTTTTT CASSPGRGIDEKLFF
TRBJ2-7 TRBD1 TRBV2 NA 17 TGTGCCAGCAGTGAACTACCGACAGGGGCCTATTCCTACGAGCAGTACTTC CASSELPTGAYSYEQYF
TRBJ2-1 TRBD2 TRBV15 once 17 TGTGCCACCAGCTCCGGACTAGCGGGAAGCTCCTACAATGAGCAGTTCTTC CATSSGLAGSSYNEQFF
TRBJ2-1 TRBD1 TRBV5-3 NA 14 TGTGCCAGCTGGCCGGGACAGGGACACAATGAGCAGTTCTTC CASWPGQGHNEQFF
TRBJ2-3 NA TRBV5-6 few 15 TGTGCCAGCGTGATCGGGCAGGGAAGGACAGATACGCAGTATTTT CASVIGQGRTDTQYF
TRBJ2-3 NA TRBV9 NA 11 TGTGCCAGCAGCGTCGGGGATACGCAGTATTTT CASSVGDTQYF
TRBJ2-7 NA TRBV27 NA 14 TGTGCCAGCAGTACCGGGACATCCACCTACGAGCAGTACTTC CASSTGTSTYEQYF
TRBJ2-1 NA TRBV4-1 few 14 TGCGCCAGCGGTCTAATGGCAGGGTACAATGAGCAGTTCTTC CASGLMAGYNEQFF
TRBJ2-7 NA TRBV7-9 NA 11 TGTGCCAGCAGCCAGGGGAAAGAGCAGTACTTC CASSQGKEQYF
TRBJ2-2 TRBD1 TRBV7-9 few 17 TGTGCCAGCAGCAGGATACTGGACAGGGTCGGCACCGGGGAGCTGTTTTTT CASSRILDRVGTGELFF
TRBJ1-1 NA TRBV7-6 NA 14 TGTGCCAGCAGCTTAGGCAGAATGAACACTGAAGCTTTCTTT CASSLGRMNTEAFF
TRBJ1-1 NA TRBV4-1 NA 17 TGCGCCAGCAGCCCCTGGGGGACATCCTCCCTCCTCGCTGAAGCTTTCTTT CASSPWGTSSLLAEAFF
TRBJ2-1 TRBD2 TRBV29-1 NA 13 TGCAGCGTTGATAGCGGGAGTACGGATGAGCAGTTCTTC CSVDSGSTDEQFF
TRBJ1-2 NA TRBV6-1 NA 11 TGTGCCAGCAGTACCCGGTATGGCTACACCTTC CASSTRYGYTF
TRBJ2-3 NA TRBV9 NA 14 TGTGCCAGCAGCGTAGATGGGGAGCCAGATACGCAGTATTTT CASSVDGEPDTQYF
TRBJ2-7 NA TRBV4-3 NA 14 TGCGCCAGCAGCCAAGGGGCAGGATCCTACGAGCAGTACTTC CASSQGAGSYEQYF
TRBJ1-1 NA TRBV6-6 NA 13 TGTGCCAGCAACCTAGGGACAAATACTGAAGCTTTCTTT CASNLGTNTEAFF
TRBJ1-1 TRBD1 TRBV25-1 NA 16 TGTGCCAGCAGTGCGGGACAGCAATTCATGAACACTGAAGCTTTCTTT CASSAGQQFMNTEAFF